A selection of T cell receptor beta chains follows, all from one sample in a study of Graves' ophthalmopathy and Graves' hyperthyroidism. Via MiXCR, TCRdb re-called the multiplex PCR reads, giving one row per CDR3 protein. This repertoire shows almost 750,000 distinct CDR3 sequences, roughly 41% found once; its top ten account for roughly 46%. Specimen: peripheral blood. The receptors here all came from an adult man with Graves' ophthalmopathy. Each CDR3 is given with its conserved first and last residue. Each record gives: CDR3 length, V gene, J gene, D gene, clone size, CDR3 DNA, CDR3 protein. A D gene is named only where the DNA matches it firmly. Part of the rows lack a size; the others show once, few, many or a class for expanded clones.

>11|TRBV19|TRBJ2-7|.|many
TGTGCCAGTAGTATGGGTTTCGAGCAGTACTTC
CASSMGFEQYF
>14|TRBV5-7|TRBJ2-7|.|.
TGTGCCAGCAGCTCGGAGGCGGGCCGGGACGAGCAGTACTTC
CASSSEAGRDEQYF
>14|TRBV6-4|TRBJ2-2|TRBD2|.
TGTGCCAGAGCGGGAGGTAGCTACACCGGGGAGCTGTTTTTT
CARAGGSYTGELFF
>13|TRBV29-1|TRBJ1-1|TRBD1|.
TGCAGCGGCGACAGGGGCCAGAACACTGAAGCTTTCTTT
CSGDRGQNTEAFF
>14|TRBV29-1|TRBJ2-7|.|many
TGCAGCGTTGAACAGCCGGGACGGAGTTACGAGCAGTACTTC
CSVEQPGRSYEQYF
>15|TRBV20-1|TRBJ2-7|.|.
TGCAGTGCTTCCACTTCCTTGGGTCGGGACTACGAGCAGTACTTC
CSASTSLGRDYEQYF
>12|TRBV15|TRBJ1-1|.|.
TGTGCCACCAGCAGGAACCGAGCTGAAGCTTTCTTT
CATSRNRAEAFF
>15|TRBV15|TRBJ1-3|.|many
TGTGCCACCAGCAGAGGGACAGCCTATGGAAACACCATATATTTT
CATSRGTAYGNTIYF
>14|TRBV11-1|TRBJ2-2|TRBD1|.
TGTGCCAGCGGCTTAACAGGGGGCACCGGGGAGCTGTTTTTT
CASGLTGGTGELFF
>15|TRBV5-8|TRBJ2-5|TRBD1|many
TGTGCCAGCAGCCGACCACAGGGGAACAGGGAGACCCAGTACTTC
CASSRPQGNRETQYF
>16|TRBV7-6|TRBJ2-7|.|.
TGTGCCAGCCGCCCGAGTAGGGGCCCCTCGGCCTACGAGCAGTACTTC
CASRPSRGPSAYEQYF
>16|TRBV20-1|TRBJ2-5|TRBD2|.
TGCAGTGCTACCCAGGCTAGCGGGGGGGTCCAAGAGACCCAGGACTTC
CSATQASGGVQETQDF
>15|TRBV6-5|TRBJ1-5|TRBD1|.
TGTGCCAGCAGTTGGACAGGGTATCTCCATCAGCCCCAGCATTTT
CASSWTGYLHQPQHF
>17|TRBV7-2|TRBJ2-5|TRBD2|few
TGTGCCAGCAGCTTATACGGGAGGGCGGCAGGCGGGGAGACCCAGTACTTC
CASSLYGRAAGGETQYF
>17|TRBV25-1|TRBJ2-5|TRBD2|.
TGTGCCAGCAGCTTATCGAGGGTGGGGGAGGGCCGGGAGACCCAGTACTTC
CASSLSRVGEGRETQYF
>15|TRBV20-1|TRBJ1-1|.|few
TGCAGTGCTAGTCCTCCCCGTATGGGAGCCACTGAAGCTTTCTTT
CSASPPRMGATEAFF
>13|TRBV25-1|TRBJ2-2|.|.
TGTGCCTGGAGTGCCCTGAACACCGGGGAGCTGTTTTTT
CAWSALNTGELFF
>17|TRBV7-6|TRBJ1-6|TRBD1|many
TGTGCCAGCAGCTTGCGACAGGGGGACCCCTATAATTCACCCCTCCACTTT
CASSLRQGDPYNSPLHF
>14|TRBV7-9|TRBJ1-1|.|once
TGTGCCAGCAGCCCGCGAAAACGGGACACTGAAGCTTTCTTT
CASSPRKRDTEAFF
>15|TRBV27|TRBJ2-5|.|.
TGTGCCAGCAGTTTATCAGGTGGATCATGGGAGACCCAGTACTTC
CASSLSGGSWETQYF
>10|TRBV20-1|TRBJ2-7|.|.
TGCAGTGGGTCCGACAATGAGCAGTACTTC
CSGSDNEQYF
>13|TRBV20-1|TRBJ1-1|.|once
TGCAGTGCTAGTGCACGAAAGAACACTGAAGCTTTCTTT
CSASARKNTEAFF
>16|TRBV2|TRBJ2-6|.|many
TGTGCCAGCAGTCGGAGGGTCTACTCTGGGGCCAACGTCCTGACTTTC
CASSRRVYSGANVLTF
>13|TRBV29-1|TRBJ1-3|.|many
TGCAGCGTTGAGGTCCAATCTGGAAACACCATATATTTT
CSVEVQSGNTIYF
>16|TRBV2|TRBJ2-5|TRBD1|.
TGTGCCAGCAGCTTACCGGGACAGGGGGTCTCGGAGACCCAGTACTTC
CASSLPGQGVSETQYF
>16|TRBV7-9|TRBJ2-5|.|few
TGTGCCAGCAGCCCAGGACTGGGAGGAGATTGGGAGACCCAGTACTTC
CASSPGLGGDWETQYF
>16|TRBV29-1|TRBJ2-6|.|.
TGCAGCGTTGCCTGGGACTCACAGTACGGGGCCAACGTCCTGACTTTC
CSVAWDSQYGANVLTF
>13|TRBV7-9|TRBJ2-7|.|few
TGTGCCAGCAGCTTTAGCACAACCTACGAGCAGTACTTC
CASSFSTTYEQYF
>12|TRBV29-1|TRBJ1-5|.|.
TGCAGCAGCCTGACAAGAGATCAGCCCCAGCATTTT
CSSLTRDQPQHF
>15|TRBV7-3|TRBJ1-2|.|.
TGTGCCAGCAGCTCGGGGCCGGGGAGGGACTATGGCTACACCTTC
CASSSGPGRDYGYTF
>15|TRBV6-1|TRBJ2-7|.|few
TGTGCCAGCAGTCGAACCCGGGAAATTTCCTACGAGCAGTACTTC
CASSRTREISYEQYF
>16|TRBV7-9|TRBJ1-1|TRBD1|few
TGTGCCAGCATCGATGGGGACAGGGGAATGAACACTGAAGCTTTCTTT
CASIDGDRGMNTEAFF
>18|TRBV7-9|TRBJ1-6|.|many
TGTGCCAGCAGCTCCCCACAGTGGGAGAGCTCCTATAATTCACCCCTCCACTTT
CASSSPQWESSYNSPLHF